These 6 T cell receptor beta chains were sequenced from one sample in a study of T-cell memory formation after mild COVID-19. TCRdb ran MiXCR on the 5' RACE reads and lists one entry per CDR3 protein. The sample comprises more than 80,000 distinct CDR3 sequences, roughly 12% of which are singletons, and 27% rests with the top ten. Sequencing was done on a sample of PBMCs or a T cell subset sorted from them (not recorded which). These receptor sequences come from an adult woman who had mild COVID-19 (a few samples of this study predate the infection). Cell type and time point are not known.

In nucleotides, the CDR3 is TGTGCCACCAGCCCCGGTAGGGGGGCCACAGATACGCAGTATTTT. It is translated as CATSPGRGATDTQYF. V gene TRBV15 combines with J gene TRBJ2-3, with D perhaps being TRBD1 or TRBD2 (6 bases each). Germline CDR1 is LNHNV and CDR2 is YYDKDF (reference sequence). The CDR3 contains 15 residues. V was shortened by 5 bases and J by 2 bases, with 14 bases between the two germline ends. Complete variable domain (other parts from reference TRBV15 and TRBJ2-3): DAMVIQNPRYQVTQFGKPVTLSCSQTLNHNVMYWYQQKSSQAPKLLFHYYDKDFNNEADTPDNFQSRRPNTSFCFLDIRSPGLGDTAMYLCATSPGRGATDTQYFGPGTRLTVL.

J is TRBJ1-1 and V is TRBV19; a weak D match, TRBD1 (5 bases). Germline V lookup: CDR1 LNHDA, CDR2 SQIVND (reference sequence). This CDR3 has 15 amino acids. Trimming cost V 5 bases and J 2 bases, with 15 bases left between them. The CDR3 DNA follows: TGTGCCAGTAGTTCCCGAGGCAGGGAAAACACTGAAGCTTTCTTT. This codes for CASSSRGRENTEAFF.

A few counts support this clonotype. The V gene is TRBV7-9, the J gene TRBJ1-2; D unresolved. Trimming removed 0 bases at V and 0 bases at J, with 8 bases between. The CDR3 has 15 amino acids. CDR1 is SEHNR, CDR2 FQNEAQ, per germline (reference sequence). The CDR3 coding sequence is TGTGCCAGCAGCTTAGCAGGAGATGCTAACTATGGCTACACCTTC. As protein: CASSLAGDANYGYTF. Full variable domain (remainder filled in from reference TRBV7-9 and TRBJ1-2): DTGVSQNPRHKITKRGQNVTFRCDPISEHNRLYWYRQTLGQGPEFLTYFQNEAQLEKSRLLSDRFSAERPKGSFSTLEIQRTEQGDSAMYLCASSLAGDANYGYTFGSGTRLTVV.

This clonotype showed up just a few times. The CDR3 sequence: CASSQSWGRDLHSGANVLTF. The DNA for the CDR3 is TGCGCCAGCAGCCAATCGTGGGGGCGAGACTTACACTCTGGGGCCAACGTCCTGACTTTC. The chain combines TRBV4-3 with TRBJ2-6; possible D gene TRBD1, 6 bases. The germline gives CDR1 LGHNA, CDR2 YSLEER. V was trimmed by 2 bases and J by 0 bases, leaving 20 bases between them. The CDR3 spans 20 residues.

The chain couples TRBV7-8 to TRBJ2-7; unclear D gene. Per germline, CDR1 SGHVS and CDR2 FQNEAQ. Trimming removed 2 bases at V and 3 bases at J, with 11 bases between. The length of the CDR3 is 14 residues. CDR3 sequence: CASSLQVDNYEQYF. The CDR3 coding sequence is TGTGCCAGCAGCTTACAGGTGGATAACTACGAGCAGTACTTC.

This clonotype turned up a few times. The J gene is TRBJ2-3, the V gene TRBV9; D gene unclear. CDR3 size: 15 residues. Germline loops: CDR1 SGDLS, CDR2 YYNGEE. V was clipped by 0 bases and J by 2 bases, with 10 bases between them. In nucleotides, the CDR3 is TGTGCCAGCAGCGTAGGGGATTTCGTCACAGATACGCAGTATTTT. Amino acids: CASSVGDFVTDTQYF.